What follows describes a single T cell receptor beta chain. The antigen remains unidentified. The record originates from a study of OX40 agonist ivuxolimab in advanced cancers. General study points: Near-lowest levels of clonal expansion characterized partial responders at 0.1-3.0 mg/kg.

Only in-frame clones appear in the TCRdb table, and some are missing; sequencing was by immunoSEQ multiplex PCR. The table lists just over 70,000 clones, 84% of them singletons. This receptor was taken from an adult with an advanced solid tumor such as melanoma, head and neck, liver or kidney cancer. Specimen: CD4+ or CD8+ T cells sorted from blood, collected in a trial of the OX40 agonist ivuxolimab.

The CDR3 protein is CATLSGAYEQYF. The CDR3 nucleotides read TGTGCCACCCTCTCTGGAGCCTACGAGCAGTACTTC. The chain is built from TRBV28 and TRBJ2-7; D not certain. Trimming stripped 10 bases from V and 2 bases from J, with 12 bases between. CDR1 MDHEN and CDR2 SYDVKM come from the germline V gene. The CDR3 spans 12 residues.